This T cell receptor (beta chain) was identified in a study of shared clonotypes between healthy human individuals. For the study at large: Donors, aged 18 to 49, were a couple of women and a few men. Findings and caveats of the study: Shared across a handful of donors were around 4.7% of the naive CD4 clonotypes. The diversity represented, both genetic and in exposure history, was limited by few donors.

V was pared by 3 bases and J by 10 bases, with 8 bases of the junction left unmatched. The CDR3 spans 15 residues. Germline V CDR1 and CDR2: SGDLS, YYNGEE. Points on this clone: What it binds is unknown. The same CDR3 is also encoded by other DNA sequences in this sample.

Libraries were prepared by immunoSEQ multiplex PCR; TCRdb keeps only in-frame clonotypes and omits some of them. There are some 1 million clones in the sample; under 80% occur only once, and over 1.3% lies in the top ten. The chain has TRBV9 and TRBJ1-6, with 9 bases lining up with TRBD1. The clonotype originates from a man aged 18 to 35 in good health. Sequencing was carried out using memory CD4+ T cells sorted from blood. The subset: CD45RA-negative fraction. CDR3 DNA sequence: TGTGCCAGCAGCGCCCTGGGACAGGGTGGCTCACCCCTCCACTTT. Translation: CASSALGQGGSPLHF.